The source of this T cell receptor beta chain is a study of blood T cell repertoires in COVID-19. TCRdb keeps only in-frame clones here, not all; method: immunoSEQ multiplex PCR. The data contain hundreds of thousands of clones, more than 80% of them singletons. The CDR3 covers 16 residues. From germline, CDR1 is MGHRA and CDR2 YSYEKL. The V and J ends lost 1 base and 3 bases, in that order; junction bases with no gene match: 8. The sample consisted of PBMCs or T cells enriched from blood (not recorded which). The receptor was derived from a man in his forties or fifties who had been exposed to COVID-19. The chain recombines TRBV4-1 with TRBJ2-7, with 8 bases identical to TRBD1. The CDR3 region has the DNA TGCGCCAGCAGCCAAGGTAGCGGACAGGGTAGCTACGAGCAGTACTTC. It specifies CASSQGSGQGSYEQYF.